Following are 15 T cell receptor beta chains from one sample sequenced in a study of cytomegalovirus exposure and HLA in healthy donors. Vbeta (60) and Jbeta (13) primers were used in the PCR. Profiling relied on immunoSEQ multiplex PCR, and the TCRdb table lists in-frame clones only, not all of them. The table records over 100,000 clones, around four fifths of them present only once. Sequenced material: PBMCs. The receptors stem from a man aged 25 to 45 in good health and CMV-seronegative.

The chain couples TRBV28 to TRBJ1-5; 8 bases map to TRBD1. Per the germline V gene, CDR1 is MDHEN and CDR2 is SYDVKM. Trimming cost V 6 bases and J 5 bases; bases outside gene matches: 3. The length of the CDR3 is 13 residues. In DNA form, the CDR3 reads TGTGCCAGCAGGGCCAGGGGGCATCAGCCCCAGCATTTT. This codes for CASRARGHQPQHF.

This clone was seen a single time. This chain joins TRBV5-1 and TRBJ1-5; 8 positions match TRBD1. The V and J ends lost 0 bases and 7 bases, in that order; junction bases with no gene match: 9. The CDR3 length is 16 residues. Looked up from germline, CDR1 is SGHRS and CDR2 is YFSETQ. CDR3: CASSLAGRGQGQPQHF. CDR3 nucleotides: TGCGCCAGCAGCTTGGCCGGCAGGGGGCAAGGGCAGCCCCAGCATTTT.

About this clone: The same CDR3 also results from other DNA sequences found in this sample. The chain couples TRBV18 to TRBJ2-3; D unclear. V was shortened by 2 bases and J by 3 bases, with 6 bases between the two germline ends. Germline CDR1 KGHSH, CDR2 LQKENI. This CDR3 region has 13 residues. In nucleotides, the CDR3 is TGTGCCAGCTCACCATCGGTTACAGATACGCAGTATTTT. Translated: CASSPSVTDTQYF.

The DNA for the CDR3 is TGTGCCAGCAGTTCCCATTCATGGGCTGAGCAGTTCTTC. This translates into CASSSHSWAEQFF. The chain employs TRBV27 and TRBJ2-1, with D uncertain. This CDR3 has 13 residues. Germline lookup yields CDR1 MNHEY and CDR2 SMNVEV (reference sequence). Between the trimmed V and J ends, which lost 4 bases and 9 bases, there was a span of 13 bases.

The V gene is TRBV27, the J gene TRBJ1-2; TRBD1 agrees at 7 bases. The CDR3 covers 13 residues. Germline V gives CDR1 MNHEY, CDR2 SMNVEV (reference sequence). V dropped 5 bases and J dropped 5; count of bases not matched to a gene: 5. The CDR3 coding sequence is TGTGCCAGCAGTCCGACAGGGTTGTATGGCTACACCTTC. This encodes CASSPTGLYGYTF.

CDR3 coding DNA: TGTGCCAGCAGCTCGCTCCCCGGCGGGTTGGATAGGGCTTTCTTT. This encodes CASSSLPGGLDRAFF. V and J are TRBV7-9 and TRBJ1-1; D is uncertain. This CDR3 comprises 15 residues. Trimming took off 4 bases at V and 11 bases at J, with 23 bases between the two ends. Per the germline V gene, CDR1 is SEHNR and CDR2 is FQNEAQ (reference sequence).

This clone was counted a single time. The chain links TRBV11-1 to TRBJ1-4; D is undetermined. V lost 2 bases, J lost 7 bases, and 5 bases lay in between. Per the germline V gene, CDR1 is SGHAT and CDR2 is FQDESV (reference sequence). The CDR3 has 12 residues. The chain's CDR3 is CASSLSGEKLFF. In nucleotides, the CDR3 is TGTGCCAGCAGCTTATCGGGTGAAAAACTGTTTTTT.

The chain joins TRBV7-3 to TRBJ2-5; D not certain. Germline CDR1 reads SGHTA; CDR2 reads FQGTGA. This CDR3 is built from 13 residues. V was cut by 3 bases and J by 1 base, with 6 bases left in between. CDR3 sequence (DNA): TGTGCCAGCAGCTTGTACAGCCAAGAGACCCAGTACTTC. Its translation: CASSLYSQETQYF.

This clone showed up just once. The chain links TRBV7-6 to TRBJ2-5, with TRBD2 identical over 10 bases. Losses at the gene ends were 4 bases for V and 2 bases for J; bases not matched to a gene: 4. The CDR3 is 15 amino acids. Germline V gives CDR1 SGHVS, CDR2 FNYEAQ. For the CDR3, the DNA is TGTGCCAGCAGCTGGGGACTAGCGAGACAAGAGACCCAGTACTTC. This sequence encodes CASSWGLARQETQYF.

The chain joins TRBV4-3 to TRBJ2-1; 8 positions agree with TRBD2. Germline-derived CDR1 and CDR2 are LGHNA and YSLEER. This CDR3 spans 16 amino acids. Unmatched junction bases numbered 10, after V lost 1 base and J lost 8 bases. CDR3 DNA: TGCGCCAGCAGCCAAGGTATTTCGGGGGGGCCGCATGAGCAGTTCTTC. This gives the protein CASSQGISGGPHEQFF.

The CDR3 here is CASRPGTGEWYGYTF. CDR3 nucleotide sequence: TGTGCCAGTAGGCCCGGGACAGGGGAGTGGTATGGCTACACCTTC. This rearrangement joins TRBV19 to TRBJ1-2, with 10 bases that match TRBD1. Losses at the gene ends were 6 bases for V and 5 bases for J; bases not matched to a gene: 9. This CDR3 has 15 residues. CDR1 and CDR2 (germline): LNHDA, SQIVND (reference sequence).

This chain connects TRBV18 to TRBJ2-7; 9 bases align to TRBD2. This CDR3 comprises 14 residues. The V gene's germline CDR1 is KGHSH and CDR2 LQKENI. Germline trimming cut 3 bases from V and 4 bases from J; bases unmatched to any gene: 4. The CDR3 region has the DNA TGTGCCAGCTCACCGGTAGCGGGAGTTTACGAGCAGTACTTC. Its translation is CASSPVAGVYEQYF.

A single count supports this clone. V is TRBV18 and J is TRBJ2-5; 7 positions agree with TRBD1. Germline V gene lookup returns CDR1 KGHSH and CDR2 LQKENI. This CDR3 has 14 amino acids. J lost 4 bases, V lost 6 bases, and 8 bases had no gene match. CDR3 protein: CASSSRQGPETQYF. The CDR3 nucleotides read TGTGCCAGCTCGTCTAGACAGGGCCCAGAGACCCAGTACTTC.

This chain connects TRBV5-6 to TRBJ2-7, with D perhaps TRBD1 (6 bases). Trimming stripped 2 bases from V and 1 base from J, with 10 bases between. The CDR3 runs to 14 residues. Germline V gives CDR1 SGHDT, CDR2 YYEEEE. The CDR3 protein is CASSFDRISYEQYF. As DNA, the CDR3 is TGTGCCAGCAGCTTTGACAGGATATCCTACGAGCAGTACTTC.

The chain recombines TRBV4-3 with TRBJ2-7; TRBD1 agrees at 9 bases. Germline V CDR1 and CDR2: LGHNA, YSLEER. V shed 2 bases, J shed 3 bases, and the junction held 2 bases outside the gene matches. The CDR3 spans 14 residues. The CDR3 is CASSQTTGGYEQYF. The CDR3 region has the DNA TGCGCCAGCAGCCAAACGACAGGGGGCTACGAGCAGTACTTC.